Listed below are T cell receptor beta chains from one sample, sequenced in a study of T-cell memory formation after mild COVID-19. TCRdb reanalysed the 5' RACE reads using MiXCR and keeps one entry per CDR3 protein. The data show 110,000 to 150,000 distinct CDR3 sequences, with under 30% seen just once and roughly 25% held by the top ten. Material: PBMCs or a T cell subset sorted from them (not recorded which). These receptors were obtained from an adult woman who had mild COVID-19 (a few samples of this study predate the infection). Cell type and time point are not known. CDR3s include the opening cysteine and the closing phenylalanine or tryptophan. D genes are given only for firm matches. A row's size may be missing; if present it is once, few, many or a size class.

j_gene: TRBJ1-4
abundance: -
d_gene: TRBD1
v_gene: TRBV7-9
CDR3nt: TGTGCCAGCAGCTTACTAGGGACAGGGGATGAAAAACTGTTTTTT
CDR3aa: CASSLLGTGDEKLFF

j_gene: TRBJ2-1
abundance: -
d_gene: TRBD2
v_gene: TRBV5-5
CDR3nt: TGTGCCAGCAGCTTCCGACTAGCGGGGGGGCGGGAGCAGTTCTTC
CDR3aa: CASSFRLAGGREQFF

j_gene: TRBJ2-7
abundance: -
d_gene: -
v_gene: TRBV5-1
CDR3nt: TGCGCCAGTCACGGGGGTTTTGAGAGCGAGCAGTACTTC
CDR3aa: CASHGGFESEQYF

j_gene: TRBJ2-3
abundance: few
d_gene: -
v_gene: TRBV9
CDR3nt: TGTGCCAGCAGCGTAGGGGCGAGGCGTAGCACAGATACGCAGTATTTT
CDR3aa: CASSVGARRSTDTQYF

j_gene: TRBJ2-1
abundance: -
d_gene: -
v_gene: TRBV4-1
CDR3nt: TGCGCCAGCAGCCAATCACTAGCTCGGGTGGCCAATGAGCAGTTCTTC
CDR3aa: CASSQSLARVANEQFF

j_gene: TRBJ1-1
abundance: -
d_gene: -
v_gene: TRBV27
CDR3nt: TGTGCCACCGGGACGGGGCCCAAGAACACTGAAGCTTTCTTT
CDR3aa: CATGTGPKNTEAFF

j_gene: TRBJ2-7
abundance: few
d_gene: TRBD2
v_gene: TRBV6-2/TRBV6-3
CDR3nt: TGTGCCAGCAGTCCCCTCCCCAGCGGGAGGTCCTCCTACGAGCAGTACTTC
CDR3aa: CASSPLPSGRSSYEQYF

j_gene: TRBJ1-5
abundance: few
d_gene: -
v_gene: TRBV6-1
CDR3nt: TGTGCCAGCAGTGGGCCATCGAAGCCCCAGCATTTT
CDR3aa: CASSGPSKPQHF

j_gene: TRBJ1-2
abundance: medium-sized
d_gene: TRBD1
v_gene: TRBV20-1
CDR3nt: TGCAGTGCTAGAGTAGAGGACAGGGTTGGATATGGCTACACCTTC
CDR3aa: CSARVEDRVGYGYTF

j_gene: TRBJ2-1
abundance: few
d_gene: TRBD2
v_gene: TRBV4-2
CDR3nt: TGTGCCAGCAGCCAAGAGGCTGGGACTAGGCTGAATGAGCAGTTCTTC
CDR3aa: CASSQEAGTRLNEQFF

j_gene: TRBJ2-1
abundance: -
d_gene: TRBD2
v_gene: TRBV5-1
CDR3nt: TGCGCCAGCAGCCCTCTGGCTAGCGGGAGTTCCTACAATGAGCAGTTCTTC
CDR3aa: CASSPLASGSSYNEQFF

j_gene: TRBJ2-7
abundance: -
d_gene: TRBD2
v_gene: TRBV28
CDR3nt: TGTGCCAGCAGCGCTAGCGGGAGAGTGATCGAGCAGTACTTC
CDR3aa: CASSASGRVIEQYF

j_gene: TRBJ2-1
abundance: -
d_gene: -
v_gene: TRBV7-8
CDR3nt: TGTGCCAGCAGCTTGCGCACTCTCCTCGATGAGCAGTTCTTC
CDR3aa: CASSLRTLLDEQFF

j_gene: TRBJ2-7
abundance: -
d_gene: -
v_gene: TRBV27
CDR3nt: TGTGCCAGCAGTTTATGGGCTGATCCTACAGTCGAGCAGTACTTC
CDR3aa: CASSLWADPTVEQYF

j_gene: TRBJ1-1
abundance: -
d_gene: -
v_gene: TRBV5-1
CDR3nt: TGCGCCAGCAGCTTGGACGCAAGGGGAATGAACACTGAAGCTTTCTTT
CDR3aa: CASSLDARGMNTEAFF

j_gene: TRBJ2-7
abundance: few
d_gene: TRBD2
v_gene: TRBV6-5
CDR3nt: TGTGCCAGCAGGTTTCCGGGACTAGCGGGAAGTACCTCCTACGAGCAGTACTTC
CDR3aa: CASRFPGLAGSTSYEQYF

j_gene: TRBJ1-1
abundance: -
d_gene: -
v_gene: TRBV3-1
CDR3nt: TGTGCCAGCAGCCCTCCCTGGGGAGGGCCCACTGAAGCTTTCTTT
CDR3aa: CASSPPWGGPTEAFF

j_gene: TRBJ2-7
abundance: -
d_gene: -
v_gene: TRBV24-1
CDR3nt: TGTGCCACCAGTGCTGCAGTAAGTGGGGAGCAGTACTTC
CDR3aa: CATSAAVSGEQYF

j_gene: TRBJ2-7
abundance: -
d_gene: TRBD1
v_gene: TRBV14
CDR3nt: TGTGCCAGCACCTCCGGACAGGGGAGCTACGAGCAGTACTTC
CDR3aa: CASTSGQGSYEQYF

j_gene: TRBJ1-2
abundance: few
d_gene: -
v_gene: TRBV5-4
CDR3nt: TGTGCCAGCCACGAGCGGGCAGACTATGGCTACACCTTC
CDR3aa: CASHERADYGYTF

j_gene: TRBJ1-1
abundance: few
d_gene: TRBD1
v_gene: TRBV6-2/TRBV6-3
CDR3nt: TGTGCCAGCAGTGGGACAGGGGAATACACTGAAGCTTTCTTT
CDR3aa: CASSGTGEYTEAFF

j_gene: TRBJ1-2
abundance: -
d_gene: -
v_gene: TRBV29-1
CDR3nt: TGCAGCGTTGAAGATCGGGACCGAGGGGTCCCCTATGGCTACACCTTC
CDR3aa: CSVEDRDRGVPYGYTF

j_gene: TRBJ2-2
abundance: -
d_gene: TRBD1
v_gene: TRBV5-1
CDR3nt: TGCGCCAGCAGCTTGGAGTTGGGCGATCCCGGGACAGGGGGCGACACCGGGGAGCTGTTTTTT
CDR3aa: CASSLELGDPGTGGDTGELFF

j_gene: TRBJ1-1
abundance: -
d_gene: -
v_gene: TRBV14
CDR3nt: TGTGCCAGCAGCCAAGATTTAATGGGGAAAGCTTTCTTT
CDR3aa: CASSQDLMGKAFF

j_gene: TRBJ1-1
abundance: few
d_gene: -
v_gene: TRBV7-9
CDR3nt: TGTGCCAGCAGCGGAGGGATGAACGCTGAAGCTTTCTTT
CDR3aa: CASSGGMNAEAFF

j_gene: TRBJ2-7
abundance: few
d_gene: -
v_gene: TRBV5-1
CDR3nt: TGCGCCAGCAGGACGGGGGACTCTGTCTACGAGCAGTACTTC
CDR3aa: CASRTGDSVYEQYF

j_gene: TRBJ2-3
abundance: -
d_gene: -
v_gene: TRBV11-2
CDR3nt: TGTGCCAGCAGCGGCGGAGGACCGGTCGTGGATACGCAGTATTTT
CDR3aa: CASSGGGPVVDTQYF

j_gene: TRBJ2-3
abundance: few
d_gene: -
v_gene: TRBV12-3/TRBV12-4
CDR3nt: TGTGCCAGCAGTCCCAACCGGGCCCTAAGCGGCACAGATACGCAGTATTTT
CDR3aa: CASSPNRALSGTDTQYF

j_gene: TRBJ2-3
abundance: -
d_gene: -
v_gene: TRBV5-1
CDR3nt: TGCGCCAGCAGGGAGGGCACAGATACGCAGTATTTT
CDR3aa: CASREGTDTQYF

j_gene: TRBJ1-2
abundance: -
d_gene: -
v_gene: TRBV4-1
CDR3nt: TGCGCCAGCAGCCAAGGGGGGGGACCAAGTTCTAACTATGGCTACACCTTC
CDR3aa: CASSQGGGPSSNYGYTF

j_gene: TRBJ2-7
abundance: few
d_gene: -
v_gene: TRBV12-3/TRBV12-4
CDR3nt: TGTGCCAGCAGTTCCTCTAGAGGGGGCTCCTACGAGCAGTACTTC
CDR3aa: CASSSSRGGSYEQYF

j_gene: TRBJ2-3
abundance: -
d_gene: -
v_gene: TRBV9
CDR3nt: TGTGCCAGCACGGTAACAGCCCTCACAGATACGCAGTATTTT
CDR3aa: CASTVTALTDTQYF

j_gene: TRBJ2-5
abundance: few
d_gene: -
v_gene: TRBV30
CDR3nt: TGTGCCTGGAGTGTAGGGGCTGGGGGGACCCAGTACTTC
CDR3aa: CAWSVGAGGTQYF

j_gene: TRBJ1-2
abundance: -
d_gene: -
v_gene: TRBV7-9
CDR3nt: TGTGCCAGCAGCTTAGGACAGGATCCCGGCTACACCTTC
CDR3aa: CASSLGQDPGYTF

j_gene: TRBJ2-7
abundance: -
d_gene: -
v_gene: TRBV11-2
CDR3nt: TGTGCCAGCAGCTTATACAGGGTATCGACCTCCTACGAGCAGTACTTC
CDR3aa: CASSLYRVSTSYEQYF

j_gene: TRBJ2-7
abundance: -
d_gene: TRBD2
v_gene: TRBV6-2/TRBV6-3
CDR3nt: TGTGCCAGCAGTTACTCAGGACTAGCGGACTACGAGCAGTACTTC
CDR3aa: CASSYSGLADYEQYF

j_gene: TRBJ2-1
abundance: -
d_gene: TRBD2
v_gene: TRBV3-1
CDR3nt: TGTGCCAGCAGCCAAACTAGCGGATACAATGAGCAGTTCTTC
CDR3aa: CASSQTSGYNEQFF

j_gene: TRBJ1-2
abundance: -
d_gene: -
v_gene: TRBV9
CDR3nt: TGTGCCAGCAGCGTAGGTCAAGGCGGCTACACCTTC
CDR3aa: CASSVGQGGYTF

j_gene: TRBJ1-1
abundance: -
d_gene: -
v_gene: TRBV6-5
CDR3nt: TGTGCCAGCAGTCCATGGGTAGGCACTGAAGCTTTCTTT
CDR3aa: CASSPWVGTEAFF

j_gene: TRBJ2-5
abundance: -
d_gene: TRBD2
v_gene: TRBV27
CDR3nt: TGTGCCAGCAGCCTCGGACTAGCGGGGGGGCCGGGGCAAGAGACCCAGTACTTC
CDR3aa: CASSLGLAGGPGQETQYF

j_gene: TRBJ2-1
abundance: -
d_gene: -
v_gene: TRBV3-1
CDR3nt: TGTGCCAGCAGAGGGGCCTGGGATGAGCAGTTCTTC
CDR3aa: CASRGAWDEQFF

j_gene: TRBJ1-2
abundance: -
d_gene: TRBD1
v_gene: TRBV11-2
CDR3nt: TGTGCCAGCAGCCTAGGGACAGGGGGCGAGGTATCCTATGGCTACACCTTC
CDR3aa: CASSLGTGGEVSYGYTF

j_gene: TRBJ2-5
abundance: few
d_gene: -
v_gene: TRBV12-3/TRBV12-4
CDR3nt: TGTGCCAGCAGTCTTCTTTTACGGCGAGAGACCCAGTACTTC
CDR3aa: CASSLLLRRETQYF

j_gene: TRBJ1-2
abundance: few
d_gene: -
v_gene: TRBV15
CDR3nt: TGTGCCACCAGCAGAGACGGGGGCGGCCAGGGAAACTATGGCTACACCTTC
CDR3aa: CATSRDGGGQGNYGYTF

j_gene: TRBJ2-5
abundance: many
d_gene: -
v_gene: TRBV20-1
CDR3nt: TGCAGTGCTAGAGATCGTAGAGAGACCCAGTACTTC
CDR3aa: CSARDRRETQYF